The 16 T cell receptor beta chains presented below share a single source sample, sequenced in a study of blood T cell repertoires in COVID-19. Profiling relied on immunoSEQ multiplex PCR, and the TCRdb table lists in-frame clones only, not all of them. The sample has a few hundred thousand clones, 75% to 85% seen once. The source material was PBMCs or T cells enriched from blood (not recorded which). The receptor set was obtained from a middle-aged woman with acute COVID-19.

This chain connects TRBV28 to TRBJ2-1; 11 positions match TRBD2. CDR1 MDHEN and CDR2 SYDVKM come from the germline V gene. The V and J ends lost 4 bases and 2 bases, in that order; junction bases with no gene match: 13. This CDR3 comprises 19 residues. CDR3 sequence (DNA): TGTGCCAGCAGTTACCCAATCCTTCTAGCGGGAGGAACCTACAATGAGCAGTTCTTC. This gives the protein CASSYPILLAGGTYNEQFF.

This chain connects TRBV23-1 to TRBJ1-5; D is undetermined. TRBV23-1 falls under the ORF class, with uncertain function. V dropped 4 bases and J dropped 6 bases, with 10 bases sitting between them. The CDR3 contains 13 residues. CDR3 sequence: CASSLGFSQPQHF. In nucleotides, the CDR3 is TGCGCCAGCAGTCTTGGTTTTAGTCAGCCCCAGCATTTT.

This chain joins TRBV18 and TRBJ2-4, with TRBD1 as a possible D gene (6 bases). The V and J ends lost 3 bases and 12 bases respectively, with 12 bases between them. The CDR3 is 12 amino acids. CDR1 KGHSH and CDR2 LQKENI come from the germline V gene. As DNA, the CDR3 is TGTGCCAGCTCACCCCGACAGGATTCTCAGTACTTC. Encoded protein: CASSPRQDSQYF.

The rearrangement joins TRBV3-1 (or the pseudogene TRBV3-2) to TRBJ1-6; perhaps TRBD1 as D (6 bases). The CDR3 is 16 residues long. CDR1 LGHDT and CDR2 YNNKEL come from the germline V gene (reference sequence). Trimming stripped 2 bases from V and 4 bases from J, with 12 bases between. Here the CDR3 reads CASSQYRAPYNSPLHF. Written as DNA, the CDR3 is TGTGCCAGCAGCCAATACAGGGCCCCTTATAATTCACCCCTCCACTTT.

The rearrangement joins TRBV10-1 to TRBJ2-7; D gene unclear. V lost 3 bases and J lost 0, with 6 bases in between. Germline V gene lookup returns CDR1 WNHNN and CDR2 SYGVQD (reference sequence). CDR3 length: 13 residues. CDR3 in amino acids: CASSDRPSYEQYF. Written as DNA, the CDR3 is TGCGCCAGCAGTGACAGGCCCTCCTACGAGCAGTACTTC.

The DNA of the CDR3 is TGTGCCAGCAGCTTAACGGGGGGATACGCAGATACGCAGTATTTT. Translated, it gives CASSLTGGYADTQYF. The chain couples TRBV11-2 to TRBJ2-3; 7 bases map to TRBD2. This CDR3 region has 15 residues. Germline loops: CDR1 SGHAT, CDR2 FQNNGV. V was pared by 2 bases and J by 4 bases, with 6 bases of the junction left unmatched.

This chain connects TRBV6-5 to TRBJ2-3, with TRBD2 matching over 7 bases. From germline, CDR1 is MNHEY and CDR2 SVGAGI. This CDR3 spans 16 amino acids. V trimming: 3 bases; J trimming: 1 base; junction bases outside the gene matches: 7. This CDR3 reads CASSYSPGRGTDTQYF. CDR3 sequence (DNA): TGTGCCAGCAGTTATAGTCCAGGGAGGGGCACAGATACGCAGTATTTT.

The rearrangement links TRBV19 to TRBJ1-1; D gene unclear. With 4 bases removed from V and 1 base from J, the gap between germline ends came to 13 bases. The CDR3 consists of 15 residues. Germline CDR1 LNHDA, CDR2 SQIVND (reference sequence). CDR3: CASSNRDTSNTEAFF. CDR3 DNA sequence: TGTGCCAGTAGTAATAGAGACACCTCGAACACTGAAGCTTTCTTT.

The CDR3 nucleotides read TGTGCCAGCAGTACCAGGGGGTTCGGCAATCAGCCCCAGCATTTT. It encodes CASSTRGFGNQPQHF. The gene calls are TRBV4-2 and TRBJ1-5, with 7 bases lining up with TRBD1. The CDR3 totals 15 residues. Per germline, CDR1 LGHNA and CDR2 YNFKEQ. Unmatched junction bases numbered 7, after V lost 6 bases and J lost 2 bases.

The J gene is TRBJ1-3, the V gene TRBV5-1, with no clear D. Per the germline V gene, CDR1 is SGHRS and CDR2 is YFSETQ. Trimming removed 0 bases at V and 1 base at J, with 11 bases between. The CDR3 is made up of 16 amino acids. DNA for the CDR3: TGCGCCAGCAGCTTGGCCCCGGGAGCTTCTGGAAACACCATATATTTT. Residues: CASSLAPGASGNTIYF. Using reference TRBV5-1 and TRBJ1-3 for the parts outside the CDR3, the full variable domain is KAGVTQTPRYLIKTRGQQVTLSCSPISGHRSVSWYQQTPGQGLQFLFEYFSETQRNKGNFPGRFSGRQFSNSRSEMNVSTLELGDSALYLCASSLAPGASGNTIYFGEGSWLTVV.

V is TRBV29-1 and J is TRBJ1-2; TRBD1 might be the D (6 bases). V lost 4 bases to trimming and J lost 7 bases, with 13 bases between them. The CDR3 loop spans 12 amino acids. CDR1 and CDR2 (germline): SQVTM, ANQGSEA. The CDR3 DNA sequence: TGCAGCGTTGCACAGGGATCGAGTGGCTACACCTTC. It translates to CSVAQGSSGYTF.

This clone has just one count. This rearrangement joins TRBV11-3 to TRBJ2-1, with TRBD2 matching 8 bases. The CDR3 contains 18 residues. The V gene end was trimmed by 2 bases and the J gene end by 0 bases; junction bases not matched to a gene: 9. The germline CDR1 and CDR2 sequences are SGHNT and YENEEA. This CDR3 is CASSLIASSGSSYNEQFF. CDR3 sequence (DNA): TGTGCCAGCAGCTTAATAGCCTCGAGCGGGAGCTCCTACAATGAGCAGTTCTTC. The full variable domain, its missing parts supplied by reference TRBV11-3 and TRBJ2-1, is EAGVVQSPRYKIIEKKQPVAFWCNPISGHNTLYWYLQNLGQGPELLIRYENEEAVDDSQLPKDRFSAERLKGVDSTLKIQPAELGDSAVYLCASSLIASSGSSYNEQFFGPGTRLTVL.

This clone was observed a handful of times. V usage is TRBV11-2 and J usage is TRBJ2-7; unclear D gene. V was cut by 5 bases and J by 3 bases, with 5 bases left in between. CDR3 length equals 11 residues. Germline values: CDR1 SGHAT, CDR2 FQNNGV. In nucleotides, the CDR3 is TGTGCCAGCAGCCCCTACTACGAGCAGTACTTC. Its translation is CASSPYYEQYF.

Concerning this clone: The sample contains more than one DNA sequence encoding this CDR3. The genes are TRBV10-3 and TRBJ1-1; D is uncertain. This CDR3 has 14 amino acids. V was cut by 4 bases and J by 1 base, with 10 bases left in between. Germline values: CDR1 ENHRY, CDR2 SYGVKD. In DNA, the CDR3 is TGTGCCATCAGTGGTACGGGGAGGAACACTGAAGCTTTCTTT. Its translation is CAISGTGRNTEAFF.

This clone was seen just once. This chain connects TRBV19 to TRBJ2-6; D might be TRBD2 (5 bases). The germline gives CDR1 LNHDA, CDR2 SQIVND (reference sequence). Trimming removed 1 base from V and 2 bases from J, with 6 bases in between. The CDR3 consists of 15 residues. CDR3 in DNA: TGTGCCAGTAGTATAGTCGGGACTGGGGCCAACGTCCTGACTTTC. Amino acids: CASSIVGTGANVLTF.

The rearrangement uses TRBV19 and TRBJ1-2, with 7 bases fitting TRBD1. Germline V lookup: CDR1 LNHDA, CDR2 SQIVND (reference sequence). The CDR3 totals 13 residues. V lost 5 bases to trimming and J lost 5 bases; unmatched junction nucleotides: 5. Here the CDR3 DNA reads TGTGCCAGTAGTCGAACAGGGGAATATGGCTACACCTTC. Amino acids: CASSRTGEYGYTF.